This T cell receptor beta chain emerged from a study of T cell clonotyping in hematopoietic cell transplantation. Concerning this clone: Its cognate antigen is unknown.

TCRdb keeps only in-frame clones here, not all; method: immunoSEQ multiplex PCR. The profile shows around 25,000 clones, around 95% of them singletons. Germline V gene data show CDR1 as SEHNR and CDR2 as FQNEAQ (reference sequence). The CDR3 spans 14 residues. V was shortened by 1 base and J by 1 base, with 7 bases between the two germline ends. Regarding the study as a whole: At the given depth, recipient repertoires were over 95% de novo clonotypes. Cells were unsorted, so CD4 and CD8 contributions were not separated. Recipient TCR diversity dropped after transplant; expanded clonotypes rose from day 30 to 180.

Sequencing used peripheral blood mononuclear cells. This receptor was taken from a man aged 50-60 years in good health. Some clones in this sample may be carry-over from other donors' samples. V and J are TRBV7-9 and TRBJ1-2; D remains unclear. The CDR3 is CASSLVRVNYGYTF. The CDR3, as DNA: TGTGCCAGCAGCTTAGTTCGGGTTAACTATGGCTACACCTTC.